Listed below are T cell receptor beta chains from one sample, sequenced in a study of blood T cell repertoires in COVID-19. Profiling relied on immunoSEQ multiplex PCR, and the TCRdb table lists in-frame clones only, not all of them. Of roughly 160,000 clones in the sample, 70% to 90% were seen once. The sample taken for sequencing was peripheral blood. These receptor sequences come from a woman aged 80 or older with COVID-19, enrolled during active disease. The CDR3 runs from the conserved cysteine through the conserved F or W. The order of the fields is D gene, V gene, J gene, CDR3 DNA, CDR3 protein. The D gene is left open where the match is weak.

D: TRBD2
V: TRBV5-1
J: TRBJ2-5
DNA: TGCGCCAGCAGCAAACTAGCGGGGGGCCAAGAGACCCAGTACTTC
CDR3: CASSKLAGGQETQYF

D: -
V: TRBV5-1
J: TRBJ1-1
DNA: TGCGCCAGCAGCCTGGAAGGACAGCTGAACACTGAAGCTTTCTTT
CDR3: CASSLEGQLNTEAFF

D: -
V: TRBV3-1/TRBV3-2
J: TRBJ1-2
DNA: TGTGCCAGCAGCCAAGTAATGTATGGCTACACCTTC
CDR3: CASSQVMYGYTF

D: TRBD2
V: TRBV11-3
J: TRBJ2-3
DNA: TGTGCCAGCAGCAAGCTAGCGGCTAGCACAGATACGCAGTATTTT
CDR3: CASSKLAASTDTQYF

D: -
V: TRBV19
J: TRBJ2-5
DNA: TGTGCCAGTAGTATATGGAGCGGCGGGAAGGAGACCCAGTACTTC
CDR3: CASSIWSGGKETQYF

D: -
V: TRBV21-1
J: TRBJ1-3
DNA: TGTGCCAGCAGCGCCGGAGCCGACGGATCCTCTGGAAACACCATATATTTT
CDR3: CASSAGADGSSGNTIYF

D: TRBD1
V: TRBV7-9
J: TRBJ1-2
DNA: TGTGCCAGCGTAGGACAGGGAGTGGGAGGCTACACCTTC
CDR3: CASVGQGVGGYTF

D: TRBD1
V: TRBV29-1
J: TRBJ1-5
DNA: TGCAGCGTGAGGGACAGGGACAATCAGCCCCAGCATTTT
CDR3: CSVRDRDNQPQHF

D: TRBD1
V: TRBV7-3
J: TRBJ1-4
DNA: TGTGCCAGCAGCTCTGGACAGGGTAAGGAAAAACTGTTTTTT
CDR3: CASSSGQGKEKLFF

D: TRBD2
V: TRBV3-1/TRBV3-2
J: TRBJ2-5
DNA: TGTGCCAGCAGCCACCTAGCGGGGTACCAAGAGACCCAGTACTTC
CDR3: CASSHLAGYQETQYF

D: -
V: TRBV28
J: TRBJ2-4
DNA: TGTGCCAGCAGGGGGGACACTGTAGCCAAAAACATTCAGTACTTC
CDR3: CASRGDTVAKNIQYF

D: -
V: TRBV5-1
J: TRBJ1-5
DNA: TGCGCCAGCGCCCTGGATCCCGGGAGCAGCAATCAGCCCCAGCATTTT
CDR3: CASALDPGSSNQPQHF

D: -
V: TRBV5-1
J: TRBJ2-5
DNA: TGCGCCAGCAACCCGGGAGCTGGGGCAGAGACCCAGTACTTC
CDR3: CASNPGAGAETQYF

D: TRBD2
V: TRBV7-2
J: TRBJ2-4
DNA: TGTGCCATCCCGACCGGGGGGGAGTGGGGATTAGCCAAAAACATTCAGTACTTC
CDR3: CAIPTGGEWGLAKNIQYF

D: TRBD1
V: TRBV15
J: TRBJ1-2
DNA: TGTGCCACCAGCAGAGTAAGGGGACAGGGAGGGGTCTATGGCTACACCTTC
CDR3: CATSRVRGQGGVYGYTF

D: -
V: TRBV5-1
J: TRBJ2-7
DNA: TGCGCCAGCAGTGGTGGGAGCTCCTACGAGCAGTACTTC
CDR3: CASSGGSSYEQYF

D: -
V: TRBV7-3
J: TRBJ1-5
DNA: TGTGCCAGCAGCTTAAATTCGACTGCTTTACCGCATTTT
CDR3: CASSLNSTALPHF

D: -
V: TRBV3-1/TRBV3-2
J: TRBJ1-1
DNA: TGTGCCAGCAGCCTTCCGGGTACCACTGAAGCTTTCTTT
CDR3: CASSLPGTTEAFF

D: TRBD1
V: TRBV18
J: TRBJ2-3
DNA: TGTGCCAGCTCATCCCGGACAGGGATACTAGATACGCAGTATTTT
CDR3: CASSSRTGILDTQYF

D: -
V: TRBV3-1/TRBV3-2
J: TRBJ1-6
DNA: TGTGCCAGCAGCCAAGCACAGGGTAATTCACCCCTCCACTTT
CDR3: CASSQAQGNSPLHF